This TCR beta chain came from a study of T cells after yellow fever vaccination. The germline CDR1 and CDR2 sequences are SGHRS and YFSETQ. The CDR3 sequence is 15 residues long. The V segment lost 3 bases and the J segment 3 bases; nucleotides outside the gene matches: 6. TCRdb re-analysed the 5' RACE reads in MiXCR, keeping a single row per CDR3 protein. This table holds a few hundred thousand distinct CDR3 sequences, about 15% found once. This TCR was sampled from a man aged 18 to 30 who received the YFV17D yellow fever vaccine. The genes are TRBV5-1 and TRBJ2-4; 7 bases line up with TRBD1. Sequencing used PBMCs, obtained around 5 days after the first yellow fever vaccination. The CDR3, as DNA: TGCGCCAGCAGCTCCGATTACAGGGGCAAAAACATTCAGTACTTC. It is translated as CASSSDYRGKNIQYF. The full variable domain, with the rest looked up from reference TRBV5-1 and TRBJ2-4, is KAGVTQTPRYLIKTRGQQVTLSCSPISGHRSVSWYQQTPGQGLQFLFEYFSETQRNKGNFPGRFSGRQFSNSRSEMNVSTLELGDSALYLCASSSDYRGKNIQYFGAGTRLSVL.